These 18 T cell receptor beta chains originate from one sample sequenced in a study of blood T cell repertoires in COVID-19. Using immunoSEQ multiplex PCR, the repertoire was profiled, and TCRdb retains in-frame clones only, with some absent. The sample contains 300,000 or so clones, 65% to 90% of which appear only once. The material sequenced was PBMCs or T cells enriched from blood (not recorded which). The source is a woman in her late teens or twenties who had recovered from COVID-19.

CDR3 sequence reads: CASSAGLETQYF. The CDR3 nucleotides read TGTGCCAGTAGTGCCGGGTTAGAGACCCAGTACTTC. The chain links TRBV19 to TRBJ2-5; D gene ambiguous. Trimming stripped 5 bases from V and 4 bases from J, with 8 bases between. Germline assignment: CDR1 LNHDA and CDR2 SQIVND (reference sequence). The CDR3 runs 12 residues. The full variable domain, its missing parts supplied by reference TRBV19 and TRBJ2-5, is DGGITQSPKYLFRKEGQNVTLSCEQNLNHDAMYWYRQDPGQGLRLIYYSQIVNDFQKGDIAEGYSVSREKKESFPLTVTSAQKNPTAFYLCASSAGLETQYFGPGTRLLVL.

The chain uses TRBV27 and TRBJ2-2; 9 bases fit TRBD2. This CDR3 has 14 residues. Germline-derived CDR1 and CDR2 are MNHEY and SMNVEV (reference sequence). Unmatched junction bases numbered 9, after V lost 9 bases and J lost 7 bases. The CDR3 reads CASGLATRSGELFF. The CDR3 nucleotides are TGTGCCAGTGGACTAGCGACCCGTAGCGGGGAGCTGTTTTTT.

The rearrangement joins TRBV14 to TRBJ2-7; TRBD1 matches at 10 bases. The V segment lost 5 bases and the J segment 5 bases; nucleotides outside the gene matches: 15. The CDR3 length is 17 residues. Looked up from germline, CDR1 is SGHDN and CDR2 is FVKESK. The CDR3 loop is CASSGLPGQGNPHEQYF. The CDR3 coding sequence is TGTGCCAGCAGCGGGCTCCCGGGACAGGGGAATCCCCACGAGCAGTACTTC.

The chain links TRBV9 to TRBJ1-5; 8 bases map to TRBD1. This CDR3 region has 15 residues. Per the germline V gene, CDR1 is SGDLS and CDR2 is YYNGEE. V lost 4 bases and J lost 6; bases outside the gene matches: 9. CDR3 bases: TGTGCCAGCAGCCCCCGGACAGGGATGAGTCAGCCCCAGCATTTT. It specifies CASSPRTGMSQPQHF.

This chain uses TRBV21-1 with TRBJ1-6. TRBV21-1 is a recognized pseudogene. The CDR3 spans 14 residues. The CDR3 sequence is CASSARRGDSPLHF. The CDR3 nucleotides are TGTGCCAGCAGCGCAAGACGGGGGGATTCACCCCTCCACTTT.

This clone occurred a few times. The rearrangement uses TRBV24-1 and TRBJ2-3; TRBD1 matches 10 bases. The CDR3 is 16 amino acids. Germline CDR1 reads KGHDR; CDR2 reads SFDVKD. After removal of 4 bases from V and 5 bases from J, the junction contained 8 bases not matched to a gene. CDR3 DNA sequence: TGTGCCACCAGTGACCTCCGACAGGGGGCGCGAGATACGCAGTATTTT. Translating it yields CATSDLRQGARDTQYF.

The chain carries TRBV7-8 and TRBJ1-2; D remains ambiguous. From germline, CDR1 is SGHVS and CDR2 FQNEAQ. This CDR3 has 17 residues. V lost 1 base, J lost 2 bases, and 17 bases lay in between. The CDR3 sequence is CASSLGRNPSGNYGYTF. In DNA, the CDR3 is TGTGCCAGCAGCTTAGGACGGAACCCCTCGGGGAACTATGGCTACACCTTC.

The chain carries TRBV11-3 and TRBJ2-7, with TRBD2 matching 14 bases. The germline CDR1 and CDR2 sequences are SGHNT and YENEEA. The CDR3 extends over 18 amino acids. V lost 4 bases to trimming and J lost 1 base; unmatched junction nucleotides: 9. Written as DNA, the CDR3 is TGTGCCAGCAGCTCGAGGACTAGCGGGGGGAACGAATCCTACGAGCAGTACTTC. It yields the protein CASSSRTSGGNESYEQYF.

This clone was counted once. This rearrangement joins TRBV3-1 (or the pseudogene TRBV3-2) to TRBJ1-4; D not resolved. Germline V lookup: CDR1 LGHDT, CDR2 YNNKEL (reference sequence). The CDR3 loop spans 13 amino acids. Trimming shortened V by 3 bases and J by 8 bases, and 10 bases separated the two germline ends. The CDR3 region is CASSQAGSEKLFF. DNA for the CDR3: TGTGCCAGCAGCCAGGCAGGCTCGGAAAAACTGTTTTTT.

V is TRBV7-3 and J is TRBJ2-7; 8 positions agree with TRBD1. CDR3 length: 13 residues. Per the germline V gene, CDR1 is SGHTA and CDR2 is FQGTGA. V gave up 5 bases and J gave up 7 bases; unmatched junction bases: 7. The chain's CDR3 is CASSPAGGGEQYF. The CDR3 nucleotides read TGTGCCAGCAGCCCCGCAGGGGGCGGGGAGCAGTACTTC.

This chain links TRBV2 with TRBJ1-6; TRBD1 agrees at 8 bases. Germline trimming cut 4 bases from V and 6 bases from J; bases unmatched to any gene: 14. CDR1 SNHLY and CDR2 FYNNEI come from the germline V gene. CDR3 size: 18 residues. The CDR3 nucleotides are TGTGCCAGCAGTGCCGAGGACAGGGTGGTCTTCGGTAATTCACCCCTCCACTTT. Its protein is CASSAEDRVVFGNSPLHF.

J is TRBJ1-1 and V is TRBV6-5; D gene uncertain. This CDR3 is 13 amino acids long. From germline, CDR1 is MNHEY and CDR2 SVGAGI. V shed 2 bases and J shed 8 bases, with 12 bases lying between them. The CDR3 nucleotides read TGTGCCAGCAGTTACGATGTGTATAGCGAAGCTTTCTTT. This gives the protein CASSYDVYSEAFF.

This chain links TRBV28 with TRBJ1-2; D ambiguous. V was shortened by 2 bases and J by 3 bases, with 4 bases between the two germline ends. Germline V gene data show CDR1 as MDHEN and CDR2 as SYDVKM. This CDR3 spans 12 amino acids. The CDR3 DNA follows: TGTGCCAGCAGTTTACCGGACTATGGCTACACCTTC. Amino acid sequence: CASSLPDYGYTF.

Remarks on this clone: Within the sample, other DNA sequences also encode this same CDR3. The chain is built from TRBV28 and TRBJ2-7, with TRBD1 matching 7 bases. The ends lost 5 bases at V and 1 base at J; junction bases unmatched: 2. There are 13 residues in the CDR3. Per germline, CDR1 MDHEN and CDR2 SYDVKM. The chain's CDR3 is CASSPGQSYEQYF. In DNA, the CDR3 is TGTGCCAGCAGTCCGGGACAGTCCTACGAGCAGTACTTC.

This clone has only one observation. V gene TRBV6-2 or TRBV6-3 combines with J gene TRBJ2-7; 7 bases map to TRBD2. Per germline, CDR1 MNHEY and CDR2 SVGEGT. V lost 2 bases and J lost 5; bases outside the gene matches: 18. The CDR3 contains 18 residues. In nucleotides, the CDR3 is TGTGCCAGCAGTTACATAACGGGCAGCGGGGCCACGGTCGACGAGCAGTACTTC. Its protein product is CASSYITGSGATVDEQYF.

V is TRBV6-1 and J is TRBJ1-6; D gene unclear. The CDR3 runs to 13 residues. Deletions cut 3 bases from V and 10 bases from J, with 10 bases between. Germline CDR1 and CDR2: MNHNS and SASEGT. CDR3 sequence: CASSDLVESPLHF. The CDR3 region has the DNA TGTGCCAGCAGTGATCTGGTAGAATCACCCCTCCACTTT.

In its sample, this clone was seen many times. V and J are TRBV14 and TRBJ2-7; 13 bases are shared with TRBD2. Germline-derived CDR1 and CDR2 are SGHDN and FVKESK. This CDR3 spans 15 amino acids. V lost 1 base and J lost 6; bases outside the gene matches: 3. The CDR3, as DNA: TGTGCCAGCAGCCAAGCGACTAGCGGGAGGAGCGAGCAGTACTTC. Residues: CASSQATSGRSEQYF.

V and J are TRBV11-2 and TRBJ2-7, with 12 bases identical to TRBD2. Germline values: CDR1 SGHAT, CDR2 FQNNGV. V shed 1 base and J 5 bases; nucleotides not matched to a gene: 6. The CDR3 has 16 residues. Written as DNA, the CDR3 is TGTGCCAGCAGCTTAGGCCTGCTAGCGGGAGGGGACGAGCAGTACTTC. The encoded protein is CASSLGLLAGGDEQYF.